The TCR beta chain described here comes from a study of tissue T cells after allogeneic stem cell transplantation. For the study at large: Graft-versus-host disease patients received grafts, four unmodified and three CD34-selected to deplete T cells. Several lines of graft-versus-host disease therapy were given to all patients, all with gastrointestinal involvement. Overall study findings and caveats: Shared clones across patients were few; motif clustering revealed tissue-specific shared signatures. The study did not identify alloreactive or antigen-specific tissue TCRs, and some clones might be persisting host cells.

Here immunoSEQ multiplex PCR was the method, and the copy in TCRdb shows in-frame clones only, minus some. The profile covers around 25,000 clones, with roughly nine tenths appearing a single time and approximately 2% taken by the ten largest. The CDR3 is made up of 16 amino acids. Trimming removed 1 base at V and 0 bases at J, with 12 bases between. Looked up from germline, CDR1 is SGHNT and CDR2 is YYREEE (reference sequence). With regard to this clone: Its cognate antigen is unknown.

The chain joins TRBV5-4 to TRBJ2-3, with D unresolved. Sample: blood, taken before transplantation. The receptor comes from a male donor at least 60 years old who later had graft-versus-host disease after an allogeneic stem cell transplant. As DNA, the CDR3 is TGTGCCAGCAGCTTGTCAGTTACTCCTAGCACAGATACGCAGTATTTT. Translating it yields CASSLSVTPSTDTQYF.